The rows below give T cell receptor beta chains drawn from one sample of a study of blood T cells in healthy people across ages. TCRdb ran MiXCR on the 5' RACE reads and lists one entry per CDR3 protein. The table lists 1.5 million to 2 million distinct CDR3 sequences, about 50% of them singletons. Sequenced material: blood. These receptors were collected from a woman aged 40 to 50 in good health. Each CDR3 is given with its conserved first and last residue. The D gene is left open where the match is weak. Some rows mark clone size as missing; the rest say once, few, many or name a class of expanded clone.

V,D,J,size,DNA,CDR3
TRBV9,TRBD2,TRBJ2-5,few,TGTGCCAGCAGTCCCGCGGCGGGGGGGCGGCAAGAGACCCAGTACTTC,CASSPAAGGRQETQYF
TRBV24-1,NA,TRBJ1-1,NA,TGTGCCACCAGTGGCCAATCAACGGGGGGAATTGGAAGCACTGAAGCTTTCTTT,CATSGQSTGGIGSTEAFF
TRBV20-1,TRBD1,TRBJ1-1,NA,TGCAGTGCCAGGACAGGGACGTCGAACACTGAAGCTTTCTTT,CSARTGTSNTEAFF
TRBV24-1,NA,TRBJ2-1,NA,TGTGCCACCTCTAGAGGGTTCAATGAGCAGTTCTTC,CATSRGFNEQFF
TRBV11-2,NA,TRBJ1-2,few,TGTGCCAGCAGCTTGGGGTATAGGAGCTACACCTTC,CASSLGYRSYTF
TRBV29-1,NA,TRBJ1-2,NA,TGCAGCGTTGAAGAAGAGAGGGGCTATGGCTACACCTTC,CSVEEERGYGYTF
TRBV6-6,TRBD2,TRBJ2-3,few,TGTGCCAGCAGTACCATCGGACTAGGAGATACGCAGTATTTT,CASSTIGLGDTQYF
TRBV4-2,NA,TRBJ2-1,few,TGTGCCAGCAGCCAAGAGTACGAGCAGTTCTTC,CASSQEYEQFF
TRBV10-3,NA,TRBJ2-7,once,TGTGCCATCAGCAATTTCGGGGGACCCTACGAGCAGTACTTC,CAISNFGGPYEQYF
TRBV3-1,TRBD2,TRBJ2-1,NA,TGTGCCAGCAGCCCCGTCGGGACTAGCGGGGGAACCAATGAGCAGTTCTTC,CASSPVGTSGGTNEQFF
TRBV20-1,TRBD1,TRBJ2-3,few,TGCAGTGCGCCGGGACAGCCCTGGGCGGATACGCAGTATTTT,CSAPGQPWADTQYF
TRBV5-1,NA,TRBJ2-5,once,TGCGCCAGCAGCCGTGACAGGCCAAGTCAAGAGACCCAGTACTTC,CASSRDRPSQETQYF
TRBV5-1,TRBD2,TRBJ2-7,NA,TGCGCCAGCGGCTTGGGAGCGGGGGTGTCCTACGAGCAGTACTTC,CASGLGAGVSYEQYF
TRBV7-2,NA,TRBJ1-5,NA,TGTGCCAGCAGCTTGGGGACACCTTATAGCAATCAGCCCCAGCATTTT,CASSLGTPYSNQPQHF
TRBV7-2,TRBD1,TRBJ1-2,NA,TGTGCCAGCAGCTCGTCCCGGGACAGGGCGGAGGCGAATGGCTACACCTTC,CASSSSRDRAEANGYTF
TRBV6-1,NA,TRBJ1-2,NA,TGTGCCAGCAGAGCAGGGGCAGACTATGGCTACACCTTC,CASRAGADYGYTF
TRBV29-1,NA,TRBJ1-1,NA,TGCAGCGTTGAAGGGAGACAACCGAACACTGAAGCTTTCTTT,CSVEGRQPNTEAFF
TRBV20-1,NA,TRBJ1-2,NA,TGCAGTGCTAGTCAGGGGAATGGCTACACCTTC,CSASQGNGYTF
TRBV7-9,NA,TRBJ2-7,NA,TGTGCCAGCAGCTTACGGGTAGGGAATGCCGAGCAGTACTTC,CASSLRVGNAEQYF
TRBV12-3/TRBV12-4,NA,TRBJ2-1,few,TGTGCCAGCAGTGCTGGGGCGGGGAACTACAATGAGCAGTTCTTC,CASSAGAGNYNEQFF
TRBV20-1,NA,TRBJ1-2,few,TGCAGTGCTTCAGTGTCGGGAACTAACTATGGCTACACCTTC,CSASVSGTNYGYTF
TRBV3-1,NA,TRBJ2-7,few,TGTGCCAGCAGCCAAGAAGACGCCGCCTACGAGCAGTACTTC,CASSQEDAAYEQYF
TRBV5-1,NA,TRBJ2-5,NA,TGCGCCAGCAGCTCCGGAACGTTTCGAGAGACCCAGTACTTC,CASSSGTFRETQYF
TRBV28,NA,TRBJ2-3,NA,TGTGCCAGCGGAGGAGGAGTGATAAATACGCAGTATTTT,CASGGGVINTQYF
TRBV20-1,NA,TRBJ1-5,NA,TGCAGTGCTAGGCTCCCCGGGGGTCGCAATCAGCCCCAGCATTTT,CSARLPGGRNQPQHF
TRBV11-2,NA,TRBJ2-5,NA,TGTGCCAGCAGTTCTATTAGGGAGACTGCAGGAAATTGGGAGACCCAGTACTTC,CASSSIRETAGNWETQYF
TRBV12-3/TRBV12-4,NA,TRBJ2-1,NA,TGTGCCAGCAGTTTCGAGGAGGGGGACACCCTCTACAATGAGCAGTTCTTC,CASSFEEGDTLYNEQFF
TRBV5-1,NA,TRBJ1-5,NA,TGCGCCAGCAGCTTGGAACCACTTGCAACGGGGCAGCCCCAGCATTTT,CASSLEPLATGQPQHF
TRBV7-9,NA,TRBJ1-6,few,TGTGCCAGCAGGGCCGGGACCCATCATTCACCCCTCCACTTT,CASRAGTHHSPLHF
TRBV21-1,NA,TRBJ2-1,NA,TGTGCCAGCAGCAAAAGACGGGAACACAATGAGCAGTTCTTC,CASSKRREHNEQFF
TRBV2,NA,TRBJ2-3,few,TGTGCCAGCCTAGCACCAGATACGCAGTATTTT,CASLAPDTQYF
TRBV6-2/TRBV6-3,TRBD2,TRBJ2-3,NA,TGTGCCAGCATGGTTAGCGGGACAGATACGCAGTATTTT,CASMVSGTDTQYF
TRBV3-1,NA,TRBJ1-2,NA,TGTGCCAGCAGCCAGACCCTAGGACTGACCTATGGCTACACCTTC,CASSQTLGLTYGYTF
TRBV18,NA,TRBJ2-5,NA,TGTGCCAGCTCACCACCGTCGGGGGCAGAGACCCAGTACTTC,CASSPPSGAETQYF
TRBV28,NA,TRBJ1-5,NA,TGTGCCACCGGGGGAACAGGGAATCAGCCCCAGCATTTT,CATGGTGNQPQHF
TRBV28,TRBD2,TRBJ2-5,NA,TGTGCCAGCAGAGACGCGGGGGGGCGGGTCCAAGAGACCCAGTACTTC,CASRDAGGRVQETQYF
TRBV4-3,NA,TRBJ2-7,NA,TGCGCCAGCAGCCAGGTCCCTGACGGAGGCTACGAGCAGTACTTC,CASSQVPDGGYEQYF
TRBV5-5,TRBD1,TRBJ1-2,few,TGTGCCAGCAGACGGGACAGGGTTGAAGTTTATGGCTACACCTTC,CASRRDRVEVYGYTF
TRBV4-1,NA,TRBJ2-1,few,TGCGCCAGCAGCCAATCTATCGGGACCTACAATGAGCAGTTCTTC,CASSQSIGTYNEQFF
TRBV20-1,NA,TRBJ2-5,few,TGCAGTGCTAGTAGTCCAGGGTTGTACCAAGAGACCCAGTACTTC,CSASSPGLYQETQYF
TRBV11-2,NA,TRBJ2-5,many,TGTGCCAGCAGCCCGGGACCCCGGGAGACCCAGTACTTC,CASSPGPRETQYF
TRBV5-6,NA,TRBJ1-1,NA,TGTGCCAGCAGCTTGGGGCAGACGGCTTTCTTT,CASSLGQTAFF
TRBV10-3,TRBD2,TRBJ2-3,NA,TGTGCCATCAGTGGAACTAGCGGGGCTAGCACAGATACGCAGTATTTT,CAISGTSGASTDTQYF
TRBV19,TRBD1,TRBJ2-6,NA,TGTGCCAGTAGTATAGCGGGGACAGGGGGCTCTGGGGCCAACGTCCTGACTTTC,CASSIAGTGGSGANVLTF
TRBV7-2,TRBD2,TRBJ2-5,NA,TGTGCCAGCAGCTTACGGGGGAGGACTAGCGGGGTCCAGGAGACCCAGTACTTC,CASSLRGRTSGVQETQYF
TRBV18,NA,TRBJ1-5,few,TGTGCCAGCTCACCAAGGGTGCAACAGCCCCAGCATTTT,CASSPRVQQPQHF
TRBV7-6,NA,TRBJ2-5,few,TGTGCCAGCAGCTCCCCCGCGGGATGGCAAGAGACCCAGTACTTC,CASSSPAGWQETQYF
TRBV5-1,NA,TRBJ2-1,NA,TGCGCCAGCAGCCCGACAGCCTCAAACTACAATGAGCAGTTCTTC,CASSPTASNYNEQFF